Presented here are 3 T cell receptor beta chains from one specimen sequenced in a study of T-cell reconstitution after alpha-beta-depleted transplantation in children. Unique molecular identifiers tagged the TCRbeta library. In TCRdb, the PCR reads were re-called with MiXCR into one record per CDR3 protein. Here the sample spans fewer than 550,000 distinct CDR3 sequences, 8% to 11% being singletons. Sequencing was performed on PBMCs, taken before TCRalphabeta/CD19-depleted stem cell transplant. These receptors were taken from a child under 10 years old with inherited bone marrow failure, due to receive a stem cell transplant.

This clonotype has ten or more counts. The chain uses TRBV10-3 and TRBJ2-7; 9 bases are a match to TRBD1. Germline CDR1 reads ENHRY; CDR2 reads SYGVKD. This CDR3 has 11 amino acids. The CDR3 reads CAAGTGNEQYF. The CDR3 DNA sequence: TGTGCGGCCGGGACAGGGAACGAGCAGTACTTC.

This clonotype was seen a handful of times. V usage is TRBV6-5 and J usage is TRBJ1-3; the match to TRBD1 covers 10 bases. The germline gives CDR1 MNHEY, CDR2 SVGAGI. There are 14 residues in the CDR3. V dropped 4 bases and J dropped 5; count of bases not matched to a gene: 2. The CDR3 region is CASSSGQGRNTIYF. The CDR3 nucleotides read TGTGCCAGCAGTTCGGGACAGGGGAGAAACACCATATATTTT.

This clonotype was seen at least ten times. This rearrangement joins TRBV2 to TRBJ1-2; D is uncertain. Trimming removed 4 bases from V and 1 base from J, with 7 bases in between. CDR1 and CDR2 from the germline V gene are SNHLY and FYNNEI. The CDR3 has 13 amino acids. The CDR3 DNA is TGTGCCAGCAGTGGACCGGATAACTATGGCTACACCTTC. This sequence encodes CASSGPDNYGYTF.